The clone carrying this TCR beta chain has more than one count but fewer than ten. No antigen is known for it. These data are taken from a study of response to subunit inactivated influenza vaccine. Notes on the study in general: After each seasonal influenza vaccination, few new T cells are recruited, the authors suggested.

TCRdb redid the calling of the RT-PCR reads with MiXCR, one entry per CDR3 protein. Among 200,000 to 300,000 distinct CDR3 sequences listed, about 12% were seen once. This CDR3 region has 16 residues. Trimming took off 0 bases at V and 7 bases at J, with 14 bases between the two ends. Per germline, CDR1 SGDLS and CDR2 YYNGEE. This receptor was obtained from a man aged 45-65 years who received an inactivated influenza vaccine. The sample consisted of non-naive T cells sorted from PBMCs, taken 14 to 15 days before vaccination. V and J are TRBV9 and TRBJ1-6; D unresolved. DNA of the CDR3: TGTGCCAGCAGCGTAGAGGCCCGACCGAACAATTCACCCCTCCACTTT. Amino acid sequence: CASSVEARPNNSPLHF.